The 5 T cell receptor beta chains presented below share a single source sample, sequenced in a study of patients and donors after allogeneic stem cell transplantation. MiXCR was run by TCRdb on the RT-PCR reads, yielding one entry per CDR3 protein. The data contain 100,000 to 120,000 distinct CDR3 sequences, around 38% of them singletons. Material for sequencing was blood, either unsorted or a sorted T cell fraction (not recorded which). These receptors all stem from a human donor who was either an allogeneic HSCT recipient or a stem cell or donor lymphocyte infusion donor (not recorded which). It is not recorded whose cells these are; they may come from a transplant donor.

This chain joins TRBV6-2 or TRBV6-3 and TRBJ1-5; D is unresolved. This CDR3 region has 13 residues. V was pared by 0 bases and J by 4 bases, with 4 bases between. Germline assignment: CDR1 MNHEY and CDR2 SVGEGT. The CDR3 loop is CASSYSANQPQHF. The DNA of the CDR3 is TGTGCCAGCAGTTACTCGGCAAATCAGCCCCAGCATTTT.

This clonotype was picked up a small number of times. The V and J genes are TRBV12-3 or TRBV12-4 and TRBJ1-6, with unresolved D. Trimming stripped 4 bases from V and 5 bases from J, with 12 bases between. The CDR3 runs to 15 residues. The CDR3 nucleotides are TGTGCCAGCAGTTACCCAGGTTCCCATAATTCACCCCTCCACTTT. Translation gives CASSYPGSHNSPLHF.

This rearrangement joins TRBV20-1 to TRBJ2-5, with a weak D call TRBD2 (6 bases). Trimming left V 6 bases short and J 5 bases short, with 16 bases between. This CDR3 comprises 13 residues. Looked up from germline, CDR1 is DFQATT and CDR2 is SNEGSKA (reference sequence). The CDR3 nucleotides are TGCAGTGCCCAAATGACTAGTTTTGAGACCCAGTACTTC. This sequence encodes CSAQMTSFETQYF.

The chain employs TRBV7-9 and TRBJ2-1, with TRBD2 matching 12 bases. This CDR3 has 16 amino acids. Unmatched junction bases numbered 5, after V lost 5 bases and J lost 3 bases. CDR1 and CDR2 from the germline V gene are SEHNR and FQNEAQ (reference sequence). In nucleotides, the CDR3 is TGTGCCAGCAGCAAAGGGACTAGCGGGTACTACAATGAGCAGTTCTTC. This sequence encodes CASSKGTSGYYNEQFF.

The chain joins TRBV12-3 or TRBV12-4 to TRBJ2-1, with TRBD2 identical over 13 bases. The length of the CDR3 is 15 residues. V lost 3 bases, J lost 10 bases, and 6 bases stayed unmatched. CDR3 amino acids: CASSFELAGGREQFF. The CDR3 DNA sequence: TGTGCCAGCAGTTTTGAACTAGCGGGAGGGCGGGAGCAGTTCTTC.